These 32 T cell receptor beta chains were all obtained from the same sample, sequenced in a study of T-cell reconstitution after alpha-beta-depleted transplantation in children. A library of TCRbeta sequences, prepared with unique molecular identifiers, was generated. TCRdb called the PCR reads again in MiXCR, with one record for every CDR3 protein. The table lists 250,000 to 300,000 distinct CDR3 sequences, 6.5% to 9% of them singletons. No antigen is known for these receptors. Findings and limits, study-wide: Newly produced T cells mostly provided counts and TCRbeta diversity after one year, as hyperexpanded clones declined.

This material consisted of peripheral blood, taken 360 days after TCRalphabeta/CD19-depleted stem cell transplant. Source of these receptors: a female patient aged 2-10 years who had a stem cell transplant for Fanconi anemia, so the T cells may come from the graft donor.

The rearrangement uses TRBV29-1 and TRBJ1-2; D gene ambiguous. The CDR3 has 12 amino acids. Between the trimmed V and J ends, which lost 3 bases and 2 bases, there was a span of 7 bases. CDR1 and CDR2 from the germline V gene are SQVTM and ANQGSEA. The CDR3 reads CSVDAGNYGYTF. The CDR3 region has the DNA TGCAGCGTTGACGCGGGCAACTATGGCTACACCTTC.

The chain recombines TRBV28 with TRBJ2-1; D unclear. CDR1 and CDR2 (germline): MDHEN, SYDVKM. Deletions cut 2 bases from V and 12 bases from J, with 11 bases between. The CDR3 length is 12 residues. The CDR3 spells CASSLPVARQFF. DNA of the CDR3: TGTGCCAGCAGTTTACCCGTGGCTAGGCAGTTCTTC.

Ten or more counts support this clonotype. This chain uses TRBV2 with TRBJ2-1, with D possibly matching TRBD1 (5 bases). Germline V gene data show CDR1 as SNHLY and CDR2 as FYNNEI. Trimming pared 7 bases from V and 4 bases from J, leaving 14 bases between. The CDR3 runs to 14 residues. As DNA, the CDR3 is TGTGCCAGCAAAATGACAGCAGCATACAATGAGCAGTTCTTC. Its translation is CASKMTAAYNEQFF.

This clonotype was seen ten or more times. The gene calls are TRBV6-1 and TRBJ2-4, with D maybe TRBD1 (6 bases). Germline V gives CDR1 MNHNS, CDR2 SASEGT. There are 14 residues in the CDR3. Trimming removed 6 bases at V and 1 base at J, with 10 bases between. CDR3 loop: CASSPDRAKNIQYF. The CDR3, as DNA: TGTGCCAGCAGCCCTGACAGGGCCAAAAACATTCAGTACTTC.

This clonotype was seen many times. The chain combines TRBV7-9 with TRBJ1-5; 8 positions agree with TRBD1. The J segment lost 3 bases and the V segment lost 5 bases, leaving 6 bases of the junction unmatched. The CDR3 loop spans 15 amino acids. CDR1 and CDR2 from the germline V gene are SEHNR and FQNEAQ (reference sequence). As DNA, the CDR3 is TGTGCCAGCAGCCCAGGGGGCGCTTCCAATCAGCCCCAGCATTTT. This sequence encodes CASSPGGASNQPQHF. The variable domain in full, with the rest retrieved from reference TRBV7-9 and TRBJ1-5, is DTGVSQNPRHKITKRGQNVTFRCDPISEHNRLYWYRQTLGQGPEFLTYFQNEAQLEKSRLLSDRFSAERPKGSFSTLEIQRTEQGDSAMYLCASSPGGASNQPQHFGDGTRLSIL.

V usage is TRBV20-1 and J usage is TRBJ2-1; possibly TRBD2 for D (5 bases). CDR3 length: 13 residues. Trimming pared 7 bases from V and 2 bases from J, leaving 12 bases between. Germline V lookup: CDR1 DFQATT, CDR2 SNEGSKA (reference sequence). Written as DNA, the CDR3 is TGCAGTGTTCGAGGGAAGACCTACAATGAGCAGTTCTTC. Its translation: CSVRGKTYNEQFF.

The chain combines TRBV7-3 with TRBJ2-1; 7 bases align to TRBD2. V was clipped by 0 bases and J by 4 bases; unmatched bases: 3. The V gene's germline CDR1 is SGHTA and CDR2 FQGTGA. There are 15 residues in the CDR3. This CDR3 reads CASSLTTSHYNEQFF. In nucleotides, the CDR3 is TGTGCCAGCAGCTTAACGACTAGCCATTACAATGAGCAGTTCTTC.

There are many counts of this clonotype. The chain has TRBV12-3 or TRBV12-4 and TRBJ2-7, with D possibly TRBD2 on 6 matching bases. CDR3 size: 14 residues. Trimming took off 0 bases at V and 6 bases at J, with 12 bases between the two ends. CDR3 nucleotide sequence: TGTGCCAGCAGTTTAGCAGTACTAGCAGGCGAGCAGTACTTC. Residues: CASSLAVLAGEQYF.

The table lists this clonotype with many counts. The chain has TRBV7-3 and TRBJ1-6; TRBD1 is a possible D gene (5 bases). Germline V CDR1 and CDR2: SGHTA, FQGTGA. The V and J ends lost 0 bases and 9 bases respectively, with 9 bases between them. This CDR3 region has 14 residues. The CDR3 DNA is TGTGCCAGCAGCTTAACGGCAGGGAGTTCACCCCTCCACTTT. Translation gives CASSLTAGSSPLHF. Full variable domain (missing parts from reference TRBV7-3 and TRBJ1-6): GAGVSQTPSNKVTEKGKYVELRCDPISGHTALYWYRQSLGQGPEFLIYFQGTGAADDSGLPNDRFFAVRPEGSVSTLKIQRTERGDSAVYLCASSLTAGSSPLHFGNGTRLTVT.

This clonotype was found many times. The J gene is TRBJ1-1, the V gene TRBV20-1; possibly TRBD1 for D (5 bases). Trimming took 6 bases from V and 2 from J, leaving 10 bases between them. The germline CDR1 and CDR2 sequences are DFQATT and SNEGSKA (reference sequence). The CDR3 is made up of 12 amino acids. CDR3 amino acids: CSAGTFNTEAFF. The CDR3 nucleotides are TGCAGTGCCGGGACCTTTAACACTGAAGCTTTCTTT.

The sample holds many counts of this clonotype. The CDR3: CSVERAGGSTDTQYF. The CDR3, as DNA: TGCAGCGTTGAAAGGGCGGGGGGAAGCACAGATACGCAGTATTTT. This chain links TRBV29-1 with TRBJ2-3; TRBD2 aligns across 8 bases. This CDR3 has 15 amino acids. The V and J ends lost 2 bases and 0 bases, in that order; junction bases with no gene match: 4. Germline V CDR1 and CDR2: SQVTM, ANQGSEA.

CDR3 loop: CSATYLVGVVLANYGYTF. CDR3 nucleotide sequence: TGCAGTGCTACGTACTTAGTAGGGGTCGTGTTAGCTAACTATGGCTACACCTTC. The chain carries TRBV20-1 and TRBJ1-2, with a tentative D call TRBD1 (5 bases). Trimming cost V 4 bases and J 0 bases, with 24 bases left between them. From germline, CDR1 is DFQATT and CDR2 SNEGSKA (reference sequence). CDR3 length equals 18 residues.

This clonotype showed up many times. This sequence joins TRBV2 and TRBJ2-1; a possible D gene is TRBD2 (6 bases). The CDR3 consists of 13 residues. Per germline, CDR1 SNHLY and CDR2 FYNNEI. V was cut by 4 bases and J by 8 bases, with 12 bases left in between. CDR3 coding DNA: TGTGCCAGCAGTGTTGAGCGGAGGGATGAGCAGTTCTTC. Amino acids: CASSVERRDEQFF.

This clonotype was detected many times. The rearrangement uses TRBV5-1 and TRBJ2-7, with TRBD1 as a possible D gene (5 bases). The CDR3 runs to 16 residues. Looked up from germline, CDR1 is SGHRS and CDR2 is YFSETQ. V was clipped by 4 bases and J by 5 bases, with 22 bases between them. CDR3 in DNA: TGCGCCAGCAGCCCACCCCCCGCAGGGATGATCAACGAGCAGTACTTC. Translation gives CASSPPPAGMINEQYF.

This chain links TRBV12-3 or TRBV12-4 with TRBJ2-3; TRBD2 aligns across 14 bases. The CDR3 loop spans 18 amino acids. The V segment lost 11 bases and the J segment 3 bases; nucleotides outside the gene matches: 16. Written as DNA, the CDR3 is TGTGCCTTCAGTTTAGCCGGGACTAGCGGGGGAAGTACAGATACGCAGTATTTT. Amino acids: CAFSLAGTSGGSTDTQYF.

This clonotype was detected ten times or more. The chain carries TRBV7-9 and TRBJ1-1; D is unresolved. The CDR3 loop spans 14 amino acids. The germline V gene encodes CDR1 SEHNR and CDR2 FQNEAQ (reference sequence). The ends were cut back, 1 base at V and 4 bases at J, with 10 bases in the middle. In DNA form, the CDR3 reads TGTGCCAGCAGCTTAGTAGCCCAGTCCACTGAAGCTTTCTTT. Amino acid sequence: CASSLVAQSTEAFF.

This clonotype was counted many times. V usage is TRBV7-2 and J usage is TRBJ2-1; possibly TRBD2 for D (5 bases). V shed 3 bases and J shed 9 bases, with 15 bases lying between them. The germline V gene has CDR1 SGHTA and CDR2 FQGNSA. CDR3 length: 14 amino acids. The CDR3 DNA reads as TGTGCCAGCAGCTTTGGAGGTACAGTTGGTGAGCAGTTCTTC. It codes for CASSFGGTVGEQFF.

The chain links TRBV20-1 to TRBJ1-3; possible D gene TRBD1, 6 bases. The ends were cut back, 5 bases at V and 4 bases at J, with 18 bases in the middle. Germline values: CDR1 DFQATT, CDR2 SNEGSKA (reference sequence). The CDR3 extends over 15 amino acids. As DNA, the CDR3 is TGCAGTGCTTCCCACGGGGGGGGCCGGGGAAACACCATATATTTT. Its translation: CSASHGGGRGNTIYF.

The chain links TRBV6-1 to TRBJ2-2; 12 bases agree with TRBD2. After removal of 3 bases from V and 6 bases from J, the junction contained 2 bases not matched to a gene. Germline V gene sequence: CDR1 MNHNS, CDR2 SASEGT. The CDR3 has 15 residues. The CDR3 here is CASSELAGGPGELFF. CDR3 bases: TGTGCCAGCAGTGAGCTAGCGGGGGGGCCCGGGGAGCTGTTTTTT.

This clonotype was counted many times. This sequence joins TRBV20-1 and TRBJ1-4; D not certain. The CDR3 is 11 residues long. Germline V lookup: CDR1 DFQATT, CDR2 SNEGSKA (reference sequence). V was shortened by 4 bases and J by 5 bases, with 5 bases between the two germline ends. CDR3 coding DNA: TGCAGTGCTAAGGAGAATGAAAAACTGTTTTTT. The encoded protein is CSAKENEKLFF.

This clonotype was counted only a few times. The genes are TRBV27 and TRBJ2-7; D may be TRBD1 (6 bases). The CDR3 loop spans 14 amino acids. Germline V gives CDR1 MNHEY, CDR2 SMNVEV (reference sequence). V lost 2 bases to trimming and J lost 6 bases, with 14 bases between them. The CDR3 protein is CASSLTGYLSEQYV. The CDR3 DNA is TGTGCCAGCAGTTTAACAGGGTATCTGTCCGAGCAGTACGTC.

This clonotype was counted only a few times. This rearrangement joins TRBV6-5 to TRBJ1-6; D remains unclear. Deletions cut 0 bases from V and 7 bases from J, with 13 bases between. The CDR3 runs to 16 residues. CDR1 MNHEY and CDR2 SVGAGI come from the germline V gene. CDR3 sequence (DNA): TGTGCCAGCAGTTACTCAATCGGTAACCTCAATTCACCCCTCCACTTT. It specifies CASSYSIGNLNSPLHF.

This clonotype was found many times. The CDR3 sequence: CSVPETQYF. In DNA, the CDR3 is TGCAGTGTGCCCGAGACCCAGTACTTC. The chain has TRBV20-1 and TRBJ2-5; D ambiguous. V was trimmed by 7 bases and J by 5 bases, leaving 5 bases between them. Germline CDR1 and CDR2: DFQATT and SNEGSKA (reference sequence). CDR3 length: 9 amino acids.

This clonotype was counted a few times. The chain joins TRBV5-8 to TRBJ2-1; 8 nucleotides line up with TRBD2. There are 15 residues in the CDR3. Trimming removed 4 bases from V and 4 bases from J; junction bases left unmatched: 7. Germline CDR1 and CDR2: SGHTS and YDEGEE. CDR3 residues: CASSPKGGGYNEQFF. CDR3 sequence (DNA): TGTGCCAGCAGCCCTAAGGGCGGGGGGTACAATGAGCAGTTCTTC.

The table lists this clonotype with many counts. The chain recombines TRBV12-3 or TRBV12-4 with TRBJ1-5, with D uncertain. The CDR3 covers 15 residues. Trimming removed 2 bases from V and 0 bases from J, with 8 bases in between. This chain's CDR3 is CASSLTDNSNQPQHF. For the CDR3, the DNA is TGTGCCAGCAGTTTAACAGACAATAGCAATCAGCCCCAGCATTTT.

This clonotype has at least ten counts. The V call is TRBV4-3, the J call TRBJ2-3, with 8 positions matching TRBD2. Germline CDR1 LGHNA, CDR2 YSLEER. V was clipped by 7 bases and J by 0 bases; unmatched bases: 15. CDR3 length: 18 amino acids. For the CDR3, the DNA is TGCGCCAGCAAGCCTCAGGTAGCGGGGTCCCCTAGCACAGATACGCAGTATTTT. It translates to CASKPQVAGSPSTDTQYF.

Many counts were recorded for this clonotype. This chain joins TRBV24-1 and TRBJ2-1; no reliable D call. This CDR3 region has 14 residues. Trimming left V 9 bases short and J 2 bases short, with 13 bases between. CDR1 and CDR2 (germline): KGHDR, SFDVKD. DNA of the CDR3: TGTGCCACCTCTCAGTCTGGGCCCTACAATGAGCAGTTCTTC. It translates to CATSQSGPYNEQFF.

The chain carries TRBV3-1 and TRBJ2-5; D gene uncertain. Trimming left V 0 bases short and J 4 bases short, with 6 bases between. This CDR3 has 13 residues. Germline values: CDR1 LGHDT, CDR2 YNNKEL (reference sequence). CDR3 nucleotides: TGTGCCAGCAGCCAAGAAGGGATAGAGACCCAGTACTTC. Translation: CASSQEGIETQYF.

The chain carries TRBV28 and TRBJ2-3, with 9 bases fitting TRBD2. With 6 bases clipped from V and 5 bases from J, the junction kept 6 bases outside the gene matches. The CDR3 extends over 14 amino acids. Per germline, CDR1 MDHEN and CDR2 SYDVKM. The CDR3 sequence is CASRSRGGEDTQYF. In DNA form, the CDR3 reads TGTGCCAGCAGATCGCGGGGGGGCGAAGATACGCAGTATTTT. Looking up the rest from reference TRBV28 and TRBJ2-3 gives the full variable domain: DVKVTQSSRYLVKRTGEKVFLECVQDMDHENMFWYRQDPGLGLRLIYFSYDVKMKEKGDIPEGYSVSREKKERFSLILESASTNQTSMYLCASRSRGGEDTQYFGPGTRLTVL.

The gene calls are TRBV5-5 and TRBJ1-1; no definite D call. The CDR3 consists of 12 residues. Between the trimmed V and J ends, which lost 6 bases and 3 bases, there was a span of 9 bases. Looked up from germline, CDR1 is SGHKS and CDR2 is YYEKEE (reference sequence). For the CDR3, the DNA is TGTGCCAGCAACCGACGGGACACTGAAGCTTTCTTT. Protein product: CASNRRDTEAFF.

This clonotype was seen many times. One end of the junction is discordant with germline, which a read error may explain. The J gene is TRBJ2-1, the V gene TRBV12-3 or TRBV12-4; TRBD1 agrees at 7 bases. The CDR3 totals 17 residues. The CDR3 region is CASSLDPYRGSSNEQFF. The CDR3 DNA reads as TGTGCCAGCAGTTTAGACCCTTACAGGGGTTCCTCCAATGAGCAGTTCTTC.

This clonotype was picked up many times. V and J are TRBV10-3 and TRBJ2-7; the D is unclear. The length of the CDR3 is 13 residues. Germline CDR1 ENHRY, CDR2 SYGVKD. The V end was cut by 0 bases, the J end by 5 bases, with 8 bases between. CDR3 region: CAISESEQDEQYF. DNA for the CDR3: TGTGCCATCAGTGAGTCCGAGCAGGACGAGCAGTACTTC.